This entry features one T cell receptor beta chain sequence. Its antigen is unknown. This record belongs to a study of response to subunit inactivated influenza vaccine. Findings and limits, study-wide: The authors suggested that every seasonal influenza vaccination recruits few new T cells.

Trimming pared 6 bases from V and 3 bases from J, leaving 12 bases between. CDR3 size: 13 residues. Germline CDR1 and CDR2: SNHLY and FYNNEI. TCRdb redid the calling of the RT-PCR reads with MiXCR, one entry per CDR3 protein. The sample lists over 400,000 distinct CDR3 sequences; about an eighth were seen once. The receptor comes from a man aged 45 to 65 who received an inactivated influenza vaccine. The V gene is TRBV2, the J gene TRBJ2-7; D is perhaps TRBD1 or TRBD2 (5 bases each). The sequenced sample was PBMCs from blood, obtained roughly 46 days after vaccination. In DNA, the CDR3 is TGTGCCAGCAGAAGGGACGCCAGCTACGAGCAGTACTTC. It translates to CASRRDASYEQYF. Full variable domain (remainder filled in from reference TRBV2 and TRBJ2-7): EPEVTQTPSHQVTQMGQEVILRCVPISNHLYFYWYRQILGQKVEFLVSFYNNEISEKSEIFDDQFSVERPDGSNFTLKIRSTKLEDSAMYFCASRRDASYEQYFGPGTRLTVT.